This T cell receptor beta chain was recorded in a study of cytomegalovirus exposure and HLA in healthy donors (dated by TCRdb to 2016 to 2017). A note on the overall study: An earlier analysis of more than 550 of the donors reported 250 to 350 Gb of sequence data and about 120 million unique TCR beta sequences obtained from some 200 million T cells. In the later analysis, no new phenotypic data were used to find candidate immune exposures; instead, reliance was placed on TCR beta sequences and their occurrence across donors. Of the roughly 390 genotyped donors, 81% were placed in the genetic ancestry cluster associated with self-reported Caucasian donors. Every discovery cohort repertoire had been produced on one sequencing platform. An early release that covered about 640 HLA-typed donors contained about 300 gigabases of sequencing data and tens of millions of unique TCR sequences. Along with the roughly 670-subject first cohort, a separate validation cohort of some 130 different subjects was used. In an earlier analysis of around 540 of the donors, high-throughput TCR beta sequencing was used to judge whether each TCR beta V gene segment behaved as functional or pseudogenic. A later genetic analysis took genome-wide SNP genotypes for about three fifths of the roughly 700 donors and used that subset as a discovery cohort. A later analysis re-examined previously published TCR beta repertoires from over 500 donors and added high-resolution HLA genotyping to investigate patterns of TCR occurrence. Class I and class II HLA loci were covered by the typing at four-digit resolution. To predict cytomegalovirus infection status, the study brought together high-throughput TCR immunosequencing, statistical association of individual TCRs with disease status, and machine learning. The study used immunosequencing to profile the T cell repertoires of 666 subjects and linked those repertoires to cytomegalovirus serostatus. Donor age, sex, ethnicity and CMV serostatus were collected together with the repertoire data. Among 398 genotyped donors of the cohort, an average of approximately 240,000 unique TCR beta nucleotide sequences were sequenced per donor, about a sixth of them non-productive. The study aimed to test whether cataloging public T cell receptors could reveal signatures of past pathogen exposure. About 5 DR-DQ haplotypes were handled as single units for association and clustering, since linkage in the cohort was strong. The number of donors typed differed by locus, with 629-630 for A, B, C, DRB1 and DQB1, about 500 for DQA1, approximately 580 for DPA1, and some 440 for DPB1. Summary of the overall study and its limitations: According to a later analysis, parvovirus B19, influenza, CMV and Epstein-Barr virus appeared linked to several top co-occurrence clusters. Roughly uniform sequencing depth across donors was assumed in presence/absence analyses, although this assumption may not hold. Specific HLA alleles were associated with more than 15,000 TCR beta sequences at a false discovery rate of 0.05 in a later analysis. Cytomegalovirus status was reported to be diagnosed by the classifier with high specificity and sensitivity in both the original and validation cohorts. For the cohort, immune exposure information was limited to CMV serostatus. In a later analysis, most CMV-associated TCR beta chains were found to appear HLA-restricted, with HLA associations seemingly driven largely by CMV exposure. Because some donors lacked HLA typing at each locus, the association tests relied only on the typed subset. Because counts were too low, around 17 rarely observed V segments, including chromosome 9 orphons, were left out of the earlier analysis of over 550 of the donors. In an earlier analysis of around 500 of the donors, most TCR beta V segments appeared in productive rearrangements about 90% or about 30% of the time, broadly matching IMGT annotations. In vitro tests confirmed that a few of the cytomegalovirus-associated TCR beta chains recognize cytomegalovirus antigens. A later analysis found that TCR association rates varied across HLA loci, with DRB1 alleles showing the most associated TCRs and HLA-C alleles the fewest. In the study, approximately 160 TCR beta chains were listed as associated with cytomegalovirus. Correlated functional status among segregating V segments might be attributable to linkage disequilibrium, but an unknown experimental factor could not be ruled out. According to the authors, the approach could potentially be generalized to other disease states and immunological phenotypes. While some public TCRs were present in many individuals, most TCR sequences turned up only very rarely across donors. Only TCR beta chains were sequenced in this cohort, and the absence of alpha or paired-chain data limited detectable features. In a later genetic analysis, a missense DCLRE1C variant was associated with V-gene and J-gene trimming of TCR beta chains, and the association was replicated in an independent cohort. A further reported finding was that TCR beta sequences accurately predicted the HLA-A and HLA-B alleles for most subjects in the first cohort. Strong co-occurrence of HLA alleles, especially DR and DQ, made assigning TCR associations to individual alleles difficult. A cluster of highly shared sequence variants was judged likely to represent a technical artifact of the sequencing pipeline. According to a later genetic analysis, donors in an Asian-associated ancestry cluster had fewer N-insertions in productive TCRs than the roughly 660-donor mean. In a later analysis, HLA-associated TCR beta chains showed more clonal expansion and lower generation probabilities than non-associated chains that were equally common.

The library was produced with the immunoSEQ multiplex PCR assay. The multiplex PCR relied on a mix of 60 forward primers for TCR Vbeta segments and 13 reverse primers for TCR Jbeta segments. The CDR3 region of rearranged TCR beta genes was amplified from genomic DNA by a multiplex PCR assay. Amplified TCR beta libraries were sequenced as 87-base-pair reads on the Illumina HiSeq System. Per the original workflow: A later analysis tallied 75 million to 95 million unique TCR beta chains across the 666 repertoires, and around 12 million of those chains were shared by two or more donors. Raw reads were error-corrected and collapsed into unique sequences with a nearest-neighbor algorithm that merged closely related sequences to remove PCR and sequencing errors. Alignment of CDR3 sequences to IMGT reference sequences was used to assign V, D and J gene segments. Each retained sequence needed at least a six-nucleotide match to both a V gene segment and a J gene segment. A rearrangement counted as productive if the CDR3 had no stop codons and remained in frame with V and J, and every other rearrangement counted as non-productive. Following IMGT convention, CDR3 was defined as the stretch from the second conserved V-encoded cysteine to the conserved J-encoded phenylalanine. Sequences without an unambiguous match to a single V gene segment were excluded from the earlier analysis of several hundred of the donors. In an earlier analysis of several hundred of the donors, V segments were called functional above 56.7% productive rearrangements and were called segregating when the between-donor standard deviation exceeded 5%. A statistical classification framework was developed to diagnose cytomegalovirus status using the catalog of TCR beta chain sequences. In a later analysis, TCR nucleotide sequences were compared against IMGT/GENE-DB human TR gene sequences so that V and J genes could be assigned. Using the TCRdist pipeline, a later analysis assigned CDR3 sequences along with most-parsimonious VDJ recombination scenarios. In a later analysis, every TCR beta chain was defined by the combination of its CDR3 amino acid sequence and its V-gene family, and reads without a unique V-gene family were dropped. In a later analysis, 450 to 600 highly shared, low-generation-probability nucleotide sequences were removed to address suspected cross-contamination and a sequencing artifact. In a later analysis, a clonal expansion index for each public chain was calculated from normalized within-repertoire ranks of inferred template counts. A later analysis computed generation probabilities with a VDJ recombination model fitted to out-of-frame rearrangements, and checked the results against IGoR. Hypergeometric tests were used in a later analysis to score TCR-TCR, TCR-HLA and TCR-CMV co-occurrence, with a repertoire-size bias correction applied to the TCR pairs. False discovery rates were estimated in a later analysis by permuting HLA or CMV assignments 20 times. A later analysis grouped co-occurring TCRs with DBSCAN, adding TCRdist sequence similarity when clustering within HLA-allele-positive subsets. For co-occurrence clustering, repertoires with fewer than 30,000 or more than 120,000 public chains were excluded, along with a handful of repertoires with anomalous nucleotide sharing. The immuneACCESS repertoire file appears here via TCRdb, limited to in-frame rearrangements. These files lack a portion of the clones; in checked studies, under half of the deficit traces to unresolved V genes, and the cause of the others is not known. Clonal size and the V and J genes are those of that table, whereas D and trimming came from the DNA. Within this sample are about 160,000 clones, with 75% of them counted one time only. The top ten clonotypes cover less than 5.5% of the sample.

Points on this clone: Which antigen it targets is not known. Base qualities are not recorded, but no much larger clone differs from it by a single base.

In total, around 600 healthy bone marrow donors made up the cohort. All cohort members were sampled while nominally healthy, although unrecorded immune exposures were likely present. The donor was CMV seronegative and was included in the group of a few hundred seronegative cohort members. A peripheral blood sample was collected from each donor, and TCR beta sequencing was performed on peripheral blood mononuclear cells. The Qiagen DNeasy Blood Extraction Kit was used to extract genomic DNA from the blood cell samples. The sample consisted of PBMCs. This TCR came from a male donor in good health and CMV-seronegative.

The bases read TGCGCCAGCAGCCAAGAGCCAGGGGACATCCCCTACGAGCAGTACTTC. The resulting protein is CASSQEPGDIPYEQYF. The chain couples TRBV4-1 to TRBJ2-7; TRBD1 could be the D gene, as 6 bases match. Taken from cysteine to phenylalanine, the CDR3 has 16 residues. The retained sequence is limited to the CDR3, 48 bases, with the frame set at the first base. According to the germline V gene, CDR1 reads MGHRA and CDR2 reads YSYEKL. V and J lose 0 bases and 2 bases, and a span of 14 bases separates them.